Following are 23 T cell receptor beta chains from one sample sequenced in a study of graft-versus-host responses after intestinal transplantation. These receptors' antigens are unknown. Here immunoSEQ multiplex PCR was the method, and the copy in TCRdb shows in-frame clones only, minus some. The table lists approximately 60,000 clones, 90% of them singletons. Sequences were derived from unstimulated CD8+ T cells sorted from spleen or lymph node cells, sampled before transplant. The source is a human donor who was the organ donor for an intestinal transplant.

V gene TRBV6-1 combines with J gene TRBJ2-7; D perhaps matches TRBD1 (6 bases). The CDR3 has 14 residues. The germline gives CDR1 MNHNS, CDR2 SASEGT. V was cut by 5 bases and J by 4 bases, with 15 bases left in between. The CDR3 nucleotides read TGTGCCAGCAGTCCTCCCAACAGGGATTACGAGCAGTACTTC. Protein sequence: CASSPPNRDYEQYF.

The chain recombines TRBV7-3 with TRBJ2-7; 8 nucleotides align to TRBD1. The CDR3 consists of 15 residues. The V gene end was trimmed by 5 bases and the J gene end by 2 bases; junction bases not matched to a gene: 8. CDR1 is SGHTA and CDR2 is FQGTGA in the germline V gene. CDR3 DNA: TGTGCCAGCAGCCCCAAAGGACAGGGCCCCTACGAGCAGTACTTC. Its protein product is CASSPKGQGPYEQYF.

The V call is TRBV25-1, the J call TRBJ2-2; D is unclear. The CDR3 totals 12 residues. The V gene lost 5 bases and the J gene lost 3 bases, with 4 bases spanning the gap. Germline V gives CDR1 MGHDK, CDR2 SYGVNS. The CDR3 loop reads CASSLDTGELFF. CDR3 DNA: TGTGCCAGCAGTTTAGACACCGGGGAGCTGTTTTTT.

The rearrangement uses TRBV11-2 and TRBJ1-2, with 8 bases matching TRBD1. Germline CDR1 is SGHAT and CDR2 is FQNNGV. There are 18 residues in the CDR3. The trim removed 0 bases at V and 3 bases at J, leaving 12 bases unmatched. The CDR3 here is CASSLDPPTGEEDYGYTF. In DNA, the CDR3 is TGTGCCAGCAGCTTAGATCCCCCGACAGGGGAGGAAGACTATGGCTACACCTTC.

This chain joins TRBV27 and TRBJ2-1; 12 nucleotides line up with TRBD1. This CDR3 contains 15 residues. The germline V gene has CDR1 MNHEY and CDR2 SMNVEV (reference sequence). With 6 bases clipped from V and 7 bases from J, the junction kept 7 bases outside the gene matches. The CDR3 reads CASRPGTGGWNEQFF. Here the CDR3 DNA reads TGTGCCAGCAGACCCGGGACAGGGGGCTGGAATGAGCAGTTCTTC.

About this clone: The same CDR3 arises from other DNA sequences in this sample as well. The chain joins TRBV7-9 to TRBJ1-4; TRBD1 agrees at 8 bases. CDR1 SEHNR and CDR2 FQNEAQ come from the germline V gene (reference sequence). J gave up 5 bases and V 5 bases, and 10 bases lay outside the gene matches. The CDR3 totals 16 residues. CDR3 nucleotide sequence: TGTGCCAGCAGCGCACCATCCAGGGGGCAAAATGAAAAACTGTTTTTT. This translates into CASSAPSRGQNEKLFF.

V and J are TRBV10-1 and TRBJ2-7; the D gene is possibly TRBD1 (6 bases). The CDR3 runs 16 residues. The germline CDR1 and CDR2 sequences are WNHNN and SYGVQD (reference sequence). The V gene lost 9 bases and the J gene lost 4 bases, with 25 bases spanning the gap. CDR3 sequence: CASQGKYGRVIYEQYF. The CDR3 DNA follows: TGCGCCAGTCAGGGGAAGTATGGGCGCGTCATATACGAGCAGTACTTC.

V and J are TRBV7-9 and TRBJ2-7; possible D gene TRBD1, 5 bases. Germline V gene sequence: CDR1 SEHNR, CDR2 FQNEAQ (reference sequence). The CDR3 sequence is 13 residues long. The V end was cut by 5 bases, the J end by 0 bases, with 8 bases between. The CDR3 spells CASSRGSSYEQYF. The CDR3, as DNA: TGTGCCAGCAGCAGGGGAAGCTCCTACGAGCAGTACTTC.

This chain joins TRBV9 and TRBJ2-3, with D hard to call. The V gene's germline CDR1 is SGDLS and CDR2 YYNGEE. The CDR3 consists of 14 residues. Trimming cost V 0 bases and J 4 bases, with 9 bases left between them. This chain's CDR3 is CASSVGLSPDTQYF. In nucleotides, the CDR3 is TGTGCCAGCAGCGTAGGTCTTAGCCCAGATACGCAGTATTTT.

In its sample, this clone was seen a few times. The chain is built from TRBV4-1 and TRBJ2-7; 7 bases are a match to TRBD2. V lost 6 bases and J lost 3; bases outside the gene matches: 11. The CDR3 totals 15 residues. In germline, CDR1 is MGHRA, CDR2 YSYEKL. CDR3 residues: CASSQSGLADYEQYF. CDR3 nucleotides: TGCGCCAGCAGTCAGAGTGGGCTAGCGGACTACGAGCAGTACTTC.

CDR3: CASSQASQGAYEQYF. CDR3 sequence (DNA): TGTGCCAGCAGCCAAGCGAGCCAGGGGGCCTACGAGCAGTACTTC. The V gene is TRBV4-2, the J gene TRBJ2-7; 7 bases agree with TRBD1. CDR1 and CDR2 from the germline V gene are LGHNA and YNFKEQ. The junction had 5 bases not matched to a gene; V was cut back by 1 base and J by 2 bases. CDR3 size: 15 residues.

The gene calls are TRBV28 and TRBJ1-4; D is perhaps TRBD1 (6 bases). The V and J ends lost 5 bases and 11 bases respectively, with 27 bases between them. Germline loops: CDR1 MDHEN, CDR2 SYDVKM. This CDR3 contains 17 residues. The CDR3 region has the DNA TGTGCCAGCAGTCTTTTCGCTTTAGACAGGCACTTGTGGAAACTGTTTTTT. Amino acids: CASSLFALDRHLWKLFF.

The J gene is TRBJ2-3, the V gene TRBV28; the match to TRBD1 covers 11 bases. Germline V CDR1 and CDR2: MDHEN, SYDVKM. This CDR3 contains 15 residues. The junction had 6 bases not matched to a gene; V was cut back by 5 bases and J by 5 bases. CDR3 region: CASSGGQGARDTQYF. The CDR3 nucleotides are TGTGCCAGCAGTGGAGGACAGGGGGCGAGAGATACGCAGTATTTT.

CDR3 nucleotides: TGCGCCAGCAGCTTTTTCACCGGGGAGGGCTACGAGCAGTACTTC. Amino acid sequence: CASSFFTGEGYEQYF. V usage is TRBV5-1 and J usage is TRBJ2-7, with 7 nucleotides matching TRBD2. Germline-derived CDR1 and CDR2 are SGHRS and YFSETQ. Losses at the gene ends were 2 bases for V and 3 bases for J; bases not matched to a gene: 8. CDR3 length equals 15 residues.

J is TRBJ2-1 and V is TRBV28, with D possibly TRBD2 on 5 matching bases. Germline lookup yields CDR1 MDHEN and CDR2 SYDVKM. The CDR3 runs to 10 residues. Trimming left V 8 bases short and J 12 bases short, with 11 bases between. The CDR3 bases are TGTGCCAGCGGACTGCTGGGGCAGTTCTTC. It codes for CASGLLGQFF.

The gene calls are TRBV28 and TRBJ1-1; D unclear. This CDR3 spans 14 amino acids. The germline V and J ends were trimmed by 6 bases and 0 bases, with 11 bases remaining between them. CDR1 and CDR2 (germline): MDHEN, SYDVKM. This chain's CDR3 is CASRWGGMNTEAFF. The CDR3 DNA sequence: TGTGCCAGCAGGTGGGGAGGGATGAACACTGAAGCTTTCTTT.

The rearrangement joins TRBV7-9 to TRBJ1-5; 9 nucleotides align to TRBD1. The germline V gene has CDR1 SEHNR and CDR2 FQNEAQ (reference sequence). V lost 5 bases and J lost 4; bases outside the gene matches: 3. The CDR3 consists of 14 residues. CDR3 sequence: CASSPQGANQPQHF. In nucleotides, the CDR3 is TGTGCCAGCAGCCCACAGGGGGCGAATCAGCCCCAGCATTTT.

The J gene is TRBJ2-7, the V gene TRBV7-9, with D possibly TRBD2 on 6 matching bases. Germline CDR1 SEHNR, CDR2 FQNEAQ (reference sequence). Trimming pared 1 base from V and 2 bases from J, leaving 12 bases between. The CDR3 runs to 15 residues. This chain's CDR3 is CASSLVETSPYEQYF. The CDR3 DNA is TGTGCCAGCAGCTTAGTGGAGACTAGTCCCTACGAGCAGTACTTC. Complete variable domain (other parts from reference TRBV7-9 and TRBJ2-7): DTGVSQNPRHKITKRGQNVTFRCDPISEHNRLYWYRQTLGQGPEFLTYFQNEAQLEKSRLLSDRFSAERPKGSFSTLEIQRTEQGDSAMYLCASSLVETSPYEQYFGPGTRLTVT.

The chain links TRBV27 to TRBJ1-5, with D perhaps matching TRBD1 (5 bases). The CDR3 has 14 amino acids. The germline CDR1 and CDR2 sequences are MNHEY and SMNVEV (reference sequence). The V and J ends lost 4 bases and 2 bases respectively, with 9 bases between them. The CDR3 reads CASSSGSGNQPQHF. The CDR3 nucleotides read TGTGCCAGCAGTTCAGGGTCTGGCAATCAGCCCCAGCATTTT.

J is TRBJ2-7 and V is TRBV7-9, with D perhaps matching TRBD2 (7 bases). This CDR3 spans 16 amino acids. Trimming pared 6 bases from V and 0 bases from J, leaving 18 bases between. Germline V gene data show CDR1 as SEHNR and CDR2 as FQNEAQ (reference sequence). CDR3 coding DNA: TGTGCCAGCAGGGGTCCGGGGGAGGGGGTCTCCTACGAGCAGTACTTC. It codes for CASRGPGEGVSYEQYF.

This rearrangement joins TRBV6-5 to TRBJ2-1, with TRBD2 matching 8 bases. This CDR3 is 15 amino acids long. Looked up from germline, CDR1 is MNHEY and CDR2 is SVGAGI. After removal of 0 bases from V and 8 bases from J, the junction contained 6 bases not matched to a gene. The chain's CDR3 is CASSYSREGPDEQFF. The CDR3 DNA reads TGTGCCAGCAGTTACTCCCGGGAGGGCCCCGATGAGCAGTTCTTC.

CDR3 residues: CASSVGAGEWNTEAFF. CDR3 nucleotides: TGTGCCAGCAGCGTAGGGGCAGGGGAATGGAACACTGAAGCTTTCTTT. V gene TRBV9 combines with J gene TRBJ1-1; D might be TRBD1 (6 bases). Per the germline V gene, CDR1 is SGDLS and CDR2 is YYNGEE. This CDR3 comprises 16 residues. V was pared by 0 bases and J by 1 base, with 13 bases between.

This chain uses TRBV6-6 with TRBJ1-3, with D unclear. Per the germline V gene, CDR1 is MNHNY and CDR2 is SVGAGI (reference sequence). With 0 bases removed from V and 1 base from J, the gap between germline ends came to 7 bases. The CDR3 is 15 amino acids. CDR3 in DNA: TGTGCCAGCAGTTACTCGGCTTGGTCTGGAAACACCATATATTTT. Its translation is CASSYSAWSGNTIYF.